This is a list of T cell receptor beta chains from one sample in a study of post-analysis software for immune sequencing data. One entry per CDR3 protein, called by TCRdb with MiXCR from the PCR reads. This table has roughly 400,000 distinct CDR3 sequences, 39% appearing once. Material: blood. These receptors all come from a girl under 10 years old with multiple sclerosis. Each CDR3 is given with its conserved first and last residue. A D gene is named only where the DNA matches it firmly. For some rows the clone size is stated as once, few or many, or as a class when expanded; others skip it.

TGTGCCAGCAGTTTAGGGACAGGAGATAGGGAGACCCAGTACTTC | CASSLGTGDRETQYF | TRBJ2-5 | TRBV12-3/TRBV12-4 | few | TRBD1
TGTGCCAGCAGTGACGGGGCAGGCCAACAAGAGACCCAGTTCTTC | CASSDGAGQQETQFF | TRBJ2-1 | TRBV6-4 | - | -
TGTGCCAGCAGCTGGGGGGGAGCTAGCACAGATACGCAGTATTTT | CASSWGGASTDTQYF | TRBJ2-3 | TRBV7-8 | - | TRBD2
TGTGCCAGCAGCTTAGTTGCCGAAAACTCCTACAATGAGCAGTACTTC | CASSLVAENSYNEQYF | TRBJ2-7 | TRBV11-2 | - | -
TGCAGTGCTAGAAATCCGGCGGGAGTCCATGGCCACACCTTC | CSARNPAGVHGHTF | TRBJ1-2 | TRBV20-1 | - | -
TGTGCCAGCAGCTTCGGTAGCGGAAGCTACAATGAGCAGTTCTTC | CASSFGSGSYNEQFF | TRBJ2-1 | TRBV7-9 | few | -
TGCGCCAGCAGCCAAGATATGGAGGGGGTAATACGGGGCTACACCTTC | CASSQDMEGVIRGYTF | TRBJ1-2 | TRBV4-1 | few | -
TGTGCCAGCATTACAGGGACTAGCGATTACAATGAGCAGTACTTC | CASITGTSDYNEQYF | TRBJ2-7 | TRBV6-2/TRBV6-3 | - | TRBD2
TGCAGCGTCTACAGGGGTTTAGGCCTGGGCACTGAAGCTTTCTTT | CSVYRGLGLGTEAFF | TRBJ1-1 | TRBV29-1 | - | TRBD1
TGCGCCAGCAGCTTGGGGGACCCCTACAATGAGCAGTTCTTC | CASSLGDPYNEQFF | TRBJ2-1 | TRBV5-1 | - | -
TGTGCCAGCAGTGTCCTCGGGGCGCGGGGAGAGACCCAGTACTTC | CASSVLGARGETQYF | TRBJ2-5 | TRBV27 | - | -
TGCAGTGCTAGAGACCTTGAAAAACTGTTTTTT | CSARDLEKLFF | TRBJ1-4 | TRBV20-1 | - | -
TGTGCCAGCAGTTACCATTATACCGCCGCCTACGAGCAGTACTTC | CASSYHYTAAYEQYF | TRBJ2-7 | TRBV6-5 | - | -
TGTGCCACCAGTGATCCACGGACAGGGGGAGGCACAGATACGCAGTATTTT | CATSDPRTGGGTDTQYF | TRBJ2-3 | TRBV24-1 | few | TRBD1
TGCGCCAGCGGCCAAGGCATCAGAAAGAGTGAGCAGTTCTTC | CASGQGIRKSEQFF | TRBJ2-1 | TRBV4-1 | - | -
TGTGCCAGCAGTTACTCGATTGGTCAGGGGACCTACAATGAGCAGTTCTTC | CASSYSIGQGTYNEQFF | TRBJ2-1 | TRBV6-5 | - | -
TGTGCCAGCAGTTTTCACAGGGACGCGGGCCAAAGAAACATTCAGTACTTC | CASSFHRDAGQRNIQYF | TRBJ2-4 | TRBV6-5 | few | -
TGTGCCAGCAGTTCCGGTTTCGGTGGCTACACCTTC | CASSSGFGGYTF | TRBJ1-2 | TRBV28 | - | -
TGCAGCGTTGAAGGGCCCCGCGGGAGGAAGGGCTACACCTTC | CSVEGPRGRKGYTF | TRBJ1-2 | TRBV29-1 | few | -
TGCAGCGTTGAGGGACAGGGGTGCAATGAGCAGTTCTTC | CSVEGQGCNEQFF | TRBJ2-1 | TRBV29-1 | - | TRBD1
TGTGCCAGCAGCTTAGTTGGGCAGGACTTCTATGGCTACACCTTC | CASSLVGQDFYGYTF | TRBJ1-2 | TRBV7-9 | few | -
TGCAGTGCTAGGCACAGGTTTAACACTGAAGCTTTCTTT | CSARHRFNTEAFF | TRBJ1-1 | TRBV20-1 | - | -
TGTGCCAGCAGTGAGGGTAACCCGCGCAGGACCCCCTACGAGCAGTACTTC | CASSEGNPRRTPYEQYF | TRBJ2-7 | TRBV25-1 | - | -
TGCAGCGTTGGAGGACAGGGGACCTACGAGCAGTACTTC | CSVGGQGTYEQYF | TRBJ2-7 | TRBV29-1 | - | TRBD1
TGTGCCAGCAGCCCGTTAATAAGCACAGATACGCAGTATTTT | CASSPLISTDTQYF | TRBJ2-3 | TRBV7-3 | - | -
TGTGCCTGGAGTTTGACAGGGAACACTGAAGCTTTCTTT | CAWSLTGNTEAFF | TRBJ1-1 | TRBV30 | - | -
TGTGCCAGCAGCCCGATTCCAGGGCTAGCCAAAAACATTCAGTACTTC | CASSPIPGLAKNIQYF | TRBJ2-4 | TRBV7-9 | - | -
TGTGCCAGCAGGACAACAGTGAACACTGAAGCTTTCTTT | CASRTTVNTEAFF | TRBJ1-1 | TRBV7-9 | - | -
TGCAGCGCTCGAGGGGGGGAGAAGCAGTACTTC | CSARGGEKQYF | TRBJ2-5 | TRBV29-1 | few | -
TGTGCCAGCAGTTGGACAGCTAGCAATCAGCCCCAGCATTTT | CASSWTASNQPQHF | TRBJ1-5 | TRBV6-6 | few | -
TGCAGTGCTGGTATCAGGGGGGTGAACACTGAAGCTTTCTTT | CSAGIRGVNTEAFF | TRBJ1-1 | TRBV20-1 | few | TRBD1
TGTGCCAGCAGAACAGGGACTACCAAAAAGCAGTTCTTC | CASRTGTTKKQFF | TRBJ2-1 | TRBV6-2/TRBV6-3 | - | -
TGCAGCGTTGGCAGGGGCGAGGAGACCCAGTACTTC | CSVGRGEETQYF | TRBJ2-5 | TRBV29-1 | - | -